This T cell receptor (beta chain) was documented in a study of shared clonotypes between healthy human individuals. Findings and limits, study-wide: Large depth notwithstanding, sorted-subset sequencing proved incomplete by rarefaction. A limitation of the genetic and exposure-history diversity represented arose from few donors. Memory subsets had estimated richness that was generally smaller than that of naive subsets.

Cells designated naive CD8 were CD45RO-negative and were positively selected for CCR7, with terminally differentiated effector memory CD45RA+ cells excluded. About this clone: No antigen is known for it.

The assay was immunoSEQ multiplex PCR, and TCRdb's table has in-frame clones only and misses some. The sample contains approximately 2,200,000 clones, 93% of which appear only once. V lost 0 bases to trimming and J lost 4 bases, with 10 bases between them. CDR1 and CDR2 (germline): SGHKS, YYEKEE (reference sequence). CDR3 length: 14 amino acids. The sequence derives from a man aged 18 to 29 in good health. Some clones in this sample may be carry-over from other donors' samples. This rearrangement joins TRBV5-5 to TRBJ1-2; tentative D call: TRBD1 (6 bases). Sequencing was carried out using naive CD8+ T cells from PBMCs. The CDR3 nucleotides read TGTGCCAGCAGCTTGGCCGGACAGCTCTATGGCTACACCTTC. Amino acid sequence: CASSLAGQLYGYTF.